There are many counts of the clone carrying this T cell receptor (beta chain). This sample is part of a study of metastatic and nonmetastatic thyroid tumors. The wider study: Malignant and benign thyroid patients had repertoires compared in peripheral blood and tumor or nodule tissue.

V dropped 6 bases and J dropped 4; count of bases not matched to a gene: 11. The CDR3 covers 15 residues. The germline V gene encodes CDR1 MNHNS and CDR2 SASEGT. Each patient came to thyroid surgery without any prior treatment (of any kind). Per the original data handling: The study built a papillary thyroid cancer distant-metastasis classifier from CDR3 differences across clinicopathological groups. Using MiXCR, TCRdb reanalyzed the PCR reads. TCRdb's processing, not the authors' own work, is the source of the V and J calls. The sample records 20,000 or so clones, 9% to 15% being singletons. The specimen was blood. The receptor comes from a male donor with papillary thyroid cancer or a benign thyroid nodule (not recorded which). Some clones in this sample may be carry-over from other donors' samples. The chain couples TRBV6-1 to TRBJ1-2; TRBD1 aligns across 7 bases. DNA of the CDR3: TGTGCCAGCAGGAGGGACAGCCCCGCGAGCTATGGCTACACCTTC. Its protein product is CASRRDSPASYGYTF.